Below, 8 T cell receptor beta chains from the same sample are listed, as sequenced in a study of blood T cell repertoires in COVID-19. The table came from immunoSEQ multiplex PCR; TCRdb's copy has only in-frame clones and leaves some out. The sample consists of roughly 9,000 clones, less than 90% of them appearing once. The sample consisted of peripheral blood. These receptors were obtained from a man aged 60 to 69 with acute or convalescent COVID-19.

V usage is TRBV6-5 and J usage is TRBJ2-2, with no clear D. This CDR3 region has 15 residues. From germline, CDR1 is MNHEY and CDR2 SVGAGI. The V end was cut by 0 bases, the J end by 1 base, with 6 bases between. The DNA for the CDR3 is TGTGCCAGCAGTTACTCGCGCGAGAACACCGGGGAGCTGTTTTTT. This gives the protein CASSYSRENTGELFF.

The genes are TRBV6-5 and TRBJ2-7; no clear D. The CDR3 has 12 residues. V shed 6 bases and J shed 7 bases, with 13 bases lying between them. Germline CDR1 is MNHEY and CDR2 is SVGAGI. Written as DNA, the CDR3 is TGTGCCAGCAGCGTAACAGAGCTGGAGCAGTACTTC. Translation: CASSVTELEQYF.

The chain links TRBV5-1 to TRBJ2-1; D remains unclear. CDR1 and CDR2 (germline): SGHRS, YFSETQ. The CDR3 is made up of 12 amino acids. Trimming removed 4 bases at V and 1 base at J, with 3 bases between. In nucleotides, the CDR3 is TGCGCCAGCAGCGTATCCTACAATGAGCAGTTCTTC. Translation gives CASSVSYNEQFF.

This chain connects TRBV19 to TRBJ2-7; tentative D call: TRBD1 (5 bases). The germline V gene has CDR1 LNHDA and CDR2 SQIVND (reference sequence). The CDR3 extends over 15 amino acids. V lost 7 bases, J lost 0 bases, and 16 bases lay in between. CDR3 sequence reads: CASKNTGTSSYEQYF. The CDR3 DNA follows: TGTGCCAGTAAAAATACAGGTACAAGCTCCTACGAGCAGTACTTC.

The CDR3 region has the DNA TGTGCCAGCAGTGAAGAATCTACCTCGGCCCAGCATTTT. This gives the protein CASSEESTSAQHF. The rearrangement links TRBV6-1 to TRBJ1-5; D is ambiguous. The CDR3 totals 13 residues. Germline V gene data show CDR1 as MNHNS and CDR2 as SASEGT. Trimming stripped 1 base from V and 11 bases from J, with 12 bases between.

The J gene is TRBJ1-4, the V gene TRBV27; 7 positions agree with TRBD1. Trimming cost V 3 bases and J 7 bases; bases outside gene matches: 11. Germline V gene data show CDR1 as MNHEY and CDR2 as SMNVEV (reference sequence). The CDR3 consists of 16 residues. The CDR3 coding sequence is TGTGCCAGCAGTTTGCGTCCGTGGCAGGGGGGTGAAAAACTGTTTTTT. Protein sequence: CASSLRPWQGGEKLFF.

V and J are TRBV2 and TRBJ1-2; TRBD1 is a possible D gene (6 bases). The CDR3 loop spans 15 amino acids. Deletions cut 6 bases from V and 4 bases from J, with 18 bases between. Germline lookup yields CDR1 SNHLY and CDR2 FYNNEI. In nucleotides, the CDR3 is TGTGCCAGCAGACCGCATGGGGGCATGTTCTATGGCTACACCTTC. Its translation: CASRPHGGMFYGYTF.

The rearrangement joins TRBV5-8 to TRBJ2-7; 7 bases are shared with TRBD2. The CDR3 has 14 residues. CDR1 SGHTS and CDR2 YDEGEE come from the germline V gene. V was clipped by 9 bases and J by 5 bases; unmatched bases: 14. The CDR3 spells CATQAGLTSDEQYF. For the CDR3, the DNA is TGTGCCACCCAAGCGGGACTTACAAGCGACGAGCAGTACTTC.